This T cell receptor (beta chain) was found in a study of OX40 agonist ivuxolimab in advanced cancers. Study in general: Averaging 60 years in age, with a range of roughly 20 to 90, the cohort was about 85% male. Study results and caveats: Part of the nonresponder group also had normalized T-cell clonal expansion that was low.

Comment on this clone: The antigen is undetermined.

Measured with immunoSEQ multiplex PCR; TCRdb has only the in-frame clones, and not every one. The sample contains fewer than 80,000 clones, roughly 89% of which appear only once. The CDR3 runs 13 residues. V was pared by 4 bases and J by 4 bases, with 13 bases between. CDR1 and CDR2 from the germline V gene are SQVTM and ANQGSEA. The gene calls are TRBV29-1 and TRBJ1-2, with D perhaps matching TRBD1 (5 bases). The source is an adult with an advanced solid tumor such as melanoma, head and neck, liver or kidney cancer. The material was CD4+ or CD8+ T cells sorted from blood, obtained in a trial of the OX40 agonist ivuxolimab. In nucleotides, the CDR3 is TGCAGCGTTGGAGTCGGGACTCGCTATGGCTACACCTTC. Translated, it gives CSVGVGTRYGYTF.